This TCR beta chain originates from a study of beta chain features in type 1 diabetes. This clone was counted between two and nine times. Its antigen is not identified. CDR1 and CDR2 (germline): GTSNPN, SVGIG (reference sequence). This CDR3 spans 15 amino acids. V lost 1 base to trimming and J lost 1 base; unmatched junction nucleotides: 6. Expressed TCRB transcripts were sequenced, since all the RNA that had been isolated was reverse transcribed. TCRdb keeps only in-frame clones here, not all; method: immunoSEQ multiplex PCR. The data hold nearly 700,000 clones, with around 15% observed a single time. Study conclusions and caveats: When Type 1 diabetes patients were examined, their TCRB CDR3s proved moderately but significantly shorter in all four CD4+ subsets.

The sample consisted of naive CD4+ T cells from blood. This TCR came from a man between 18 and 29 years old with type 1 diabetes. This rearrangement joins TRBV30 to TRBJ2-7; TRBD1 aligns across 8 bases. The CDR3 DNA reads TGTGCCTGGAGTGCCAGGGGGCCTCGGTCCTACGAGCAGTACTTC. Translation gives CAWSARGPRSYEQYF.